This T cell receptor (beta chain) is drawn from a study of Ad26.COV2.S vaccination and SARS-CoV-2 variants. The treatment was: around 19 received Ad26.COV2.S at low or high dose, single or two shots; several received placebo; per-sample allocation not given. The investigators took samples on day 63 after the first vaccine or placebo injection. Comment on this clone: Its antigen is not identified.

The germline V gene encodes CDR1 MDHEN and CDR2 SYDVKM. With V trimmed by 3 bases and J by 4 bases, 5 bases remained unmatched. The CDR3 totals 14 residues. The repertoire was sequenced with immunoSEQ multiplex PCR; TCRdb's copy has only in-frame clones and lacks some. The repertoire consists of more than 300,000 clones, with around 84% occurring once and the leading ten covering 1.9%. Study-wide results and caveats: Post-vaccination spike-specific CD8+ and CD4+ T cell responses reportedly had substantial breadth.

The sample was peripheral blood, taken in a trial of Ad26.COV2.S vaccine versus placebo. This rearrangement joins TRBV28 to TRBJ2-5; 7 bases align to TRBD1. The sequence was obtained from a person between 18 and 59 years old who received the Ad26.COV2.S COVID-19 vaccine or a placebo. For the CDR3, the DNA is TGTGCCAGCAGTTTTTTAGAGGGGGCAGAGACCCAGTACTTC. Translated, it gives CASSFLEGAETQYF.